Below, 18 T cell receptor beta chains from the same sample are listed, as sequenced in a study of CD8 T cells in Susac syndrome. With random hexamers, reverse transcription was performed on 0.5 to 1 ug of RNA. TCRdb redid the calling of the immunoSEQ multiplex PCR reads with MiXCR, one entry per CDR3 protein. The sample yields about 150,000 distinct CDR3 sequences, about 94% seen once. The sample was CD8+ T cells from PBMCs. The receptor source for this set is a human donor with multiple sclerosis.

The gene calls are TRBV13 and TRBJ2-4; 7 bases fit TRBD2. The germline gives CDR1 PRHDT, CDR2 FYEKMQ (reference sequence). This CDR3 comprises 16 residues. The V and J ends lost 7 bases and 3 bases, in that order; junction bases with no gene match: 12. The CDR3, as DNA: TGTGCCAGCAACTCCGCGGGGGAGGAGGGCAAAAACATTCAGTACTTC. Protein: CASNSAGEEGKNIQYF.

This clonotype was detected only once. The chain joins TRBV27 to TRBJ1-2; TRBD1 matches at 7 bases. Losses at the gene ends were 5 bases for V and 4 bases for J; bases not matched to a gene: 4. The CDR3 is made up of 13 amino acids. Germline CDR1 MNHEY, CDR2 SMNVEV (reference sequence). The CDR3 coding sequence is TGTGCCAGCAGTGGGGGACAGTCCTATGGCTACACCTTC. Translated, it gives CASSGGQSYGYTF.

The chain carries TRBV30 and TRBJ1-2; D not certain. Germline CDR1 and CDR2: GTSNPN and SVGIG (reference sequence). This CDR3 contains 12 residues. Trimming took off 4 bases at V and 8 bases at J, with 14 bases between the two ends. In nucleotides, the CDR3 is TGTGCCTGGAAAGTTCGGGTCGGAGGCTACACCTTC. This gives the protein CAWKVRVGGYTF. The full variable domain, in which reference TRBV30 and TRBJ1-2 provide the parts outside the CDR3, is SQTIHQWPATLVQPVGSPLSLECTVEGTSNPNLYWYRQAAGRGLQLLFYSVGIGQISSEVPQNLSASRPQDRQFILSSKKLLLSDSGFYLCAWKVRVGGYTFGSGTRLTVV.

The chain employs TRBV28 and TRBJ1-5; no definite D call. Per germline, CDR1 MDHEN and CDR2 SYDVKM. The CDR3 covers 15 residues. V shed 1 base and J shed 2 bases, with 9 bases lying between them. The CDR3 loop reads CASSLSGFGNQPQHF. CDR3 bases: TGTGCCAGCAGTTTATCGGGGTTTGGCAATCAGCCCCAGCATTTT.

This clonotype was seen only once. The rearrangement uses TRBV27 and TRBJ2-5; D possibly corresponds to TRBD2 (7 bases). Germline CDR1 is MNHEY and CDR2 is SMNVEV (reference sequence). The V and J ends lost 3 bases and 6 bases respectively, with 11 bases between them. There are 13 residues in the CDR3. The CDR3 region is CASSFRGGKTQYF. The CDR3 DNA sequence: TGTGCCAGCAGTTTTAGGGGGGGAAAGACCCAGTACTTC.

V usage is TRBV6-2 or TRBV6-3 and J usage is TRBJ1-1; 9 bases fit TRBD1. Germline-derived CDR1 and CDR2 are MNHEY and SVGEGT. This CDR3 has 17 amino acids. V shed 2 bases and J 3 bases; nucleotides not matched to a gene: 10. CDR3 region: CASSYQRDRDHYTEAFF. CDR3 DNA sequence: TGTGCCAGCAGTTACCAACGGGACAGGGACCACTACACTGAAGCTTTCTTT.

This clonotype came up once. DNA of the CDR3: TGCGCCAGCAGCTTGTGGGTCCTTATCGGGGGGGCCTACAATGAGCAGTTCTTC. This encodes CASSLWVLIGGAYNEQFF. The chain combines TRBV5-1 with TRBJ2-1; 8 nucleotides align to TRBD2. The germline gives CDR1 SGHRS, CDR2 YFSETQ. The V segment lost 1 base and the J segment 2 bases; nucleotides outside the gene matches: 11. The CDR3 length is 18 residues.

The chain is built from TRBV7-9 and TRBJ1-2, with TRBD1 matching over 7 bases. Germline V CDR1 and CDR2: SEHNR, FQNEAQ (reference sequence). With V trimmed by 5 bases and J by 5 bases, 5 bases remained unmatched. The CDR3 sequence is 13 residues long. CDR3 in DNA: TGTGCCAGCAGCCCCGGGACAGCTTATGGCTACACCTTC. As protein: CASSPGTAYGYTF.

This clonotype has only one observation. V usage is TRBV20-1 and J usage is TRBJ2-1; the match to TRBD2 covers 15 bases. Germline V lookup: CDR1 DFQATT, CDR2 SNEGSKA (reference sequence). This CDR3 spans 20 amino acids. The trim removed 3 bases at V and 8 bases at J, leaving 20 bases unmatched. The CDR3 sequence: CSASPLPDASGTSGGYEQFF. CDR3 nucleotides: TGCAGTGCTAGCCCTCTGCCAGACGCCTCCGGGACTAGCGGGGGGTATGAGCAGTTCTTC.

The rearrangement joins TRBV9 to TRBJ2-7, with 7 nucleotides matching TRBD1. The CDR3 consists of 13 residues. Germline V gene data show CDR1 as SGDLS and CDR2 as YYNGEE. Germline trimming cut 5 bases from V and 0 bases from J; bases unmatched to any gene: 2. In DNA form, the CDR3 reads TGTGCCAGCAGTGGGGACAGCTCCTACGAGCAGTACTTC. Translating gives CASSGDSSYEQYF.

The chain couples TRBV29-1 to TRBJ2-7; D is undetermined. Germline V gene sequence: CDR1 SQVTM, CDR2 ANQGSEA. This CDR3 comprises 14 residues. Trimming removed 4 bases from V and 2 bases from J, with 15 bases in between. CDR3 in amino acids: CSVVLADRAYEQYF. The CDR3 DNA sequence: TGCAGCGTTGTCCTTGCTGACCGAGCCTACGAGCAGTACTTC.

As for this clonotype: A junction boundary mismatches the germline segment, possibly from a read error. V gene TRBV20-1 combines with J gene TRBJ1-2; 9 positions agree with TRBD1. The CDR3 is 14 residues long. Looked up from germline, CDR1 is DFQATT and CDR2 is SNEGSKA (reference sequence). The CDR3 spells CSAREQGAGYGYTF. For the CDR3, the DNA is TGCAGTGCCAGAGAACAGGGGGCCGGCTATGGCTACACCTTC.

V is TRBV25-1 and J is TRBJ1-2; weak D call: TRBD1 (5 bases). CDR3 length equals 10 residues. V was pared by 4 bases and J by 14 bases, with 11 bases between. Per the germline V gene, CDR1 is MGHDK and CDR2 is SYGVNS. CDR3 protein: CASSGGYTTF. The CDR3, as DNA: TGTGCCAGCAGTGGGGGCTATACGACCTTC.

As DNA, the CDR3 is TGTGCCAGCAGCTTAGTTCCAGAAACAGGTGGCTACACCTTC. Translated, it gives CASSLVPETGGYTF. This chain uses TRBV7-9 with TRBJ1-2, with a weak D call TRBD1 (5 bases). Germline V gene data show CDR1 as SEHNR and CDR2 as FQNEAQ (reference sequence). CDR3 length equals 14 residues. V was shortened by 1 base and J by 7 bases, with 13 bases between the two germline ends.

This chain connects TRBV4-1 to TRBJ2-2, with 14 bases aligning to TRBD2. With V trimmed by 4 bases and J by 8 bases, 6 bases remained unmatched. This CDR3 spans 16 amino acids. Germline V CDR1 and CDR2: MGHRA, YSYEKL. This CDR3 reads CASSPRLAGGPGELFF. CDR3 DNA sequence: TGCGCCAGCAGCCCGCGACTAGCGGGGGGGCCTGGGGAGCTGTTTTTT.

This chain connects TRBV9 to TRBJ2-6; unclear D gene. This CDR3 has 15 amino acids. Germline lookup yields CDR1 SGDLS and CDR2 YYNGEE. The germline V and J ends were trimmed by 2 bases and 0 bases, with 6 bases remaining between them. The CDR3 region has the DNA TGTGCCAGCAGCGTGAACCCCTCTGGGGCCAACGTCCTGACTTTC. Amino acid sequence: CASSVNPSGANVLTF.

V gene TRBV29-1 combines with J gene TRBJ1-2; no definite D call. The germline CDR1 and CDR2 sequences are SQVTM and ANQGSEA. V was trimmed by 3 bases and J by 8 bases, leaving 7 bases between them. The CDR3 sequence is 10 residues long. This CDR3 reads CSVETLGYTF. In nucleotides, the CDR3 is TGCAGCGTTGAGACCTTAGGCTACACCTTC.

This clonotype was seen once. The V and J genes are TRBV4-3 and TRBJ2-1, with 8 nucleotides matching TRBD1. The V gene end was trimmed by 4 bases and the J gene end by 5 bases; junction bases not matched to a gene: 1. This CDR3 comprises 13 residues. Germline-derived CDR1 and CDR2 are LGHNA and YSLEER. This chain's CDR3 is CASSPTGDNEQFF. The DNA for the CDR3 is TGCGCCAGCAGCCCGACAGGGGACAATGAGCAGTTCTTC.